This is a list of T cell receptor beta chains from one sample in a study of T cell responses to AZD1222 COVID-19 vaccine. Clones were sequenced by immunoSEQ multiplex PCR, and TCRdb holds only the in-frame ones, with some missing. The table shows tens of thousands of clones, with about 93% occurring only once. The input for sequencing was peripheral blood, taken on day 0 of MenACWY control vaccination. The receptor set was obtained from an adult in good health. Each CDR3 is given with its conserved first and last residue. The order of the fields is V gene, clone size, D gene, J gene, CDR3 protein, CDR3 DNA. The D gene is left open where the match is weak. Size is omitted from some rows. Given values are once, few, many or a class for expanded clones.

v_call: TRBV7-9
clone_size: once
d_call: .
j_call: TRBJ1-3
cdr3_aa: CASSLGRISGNTIYF
cdr3_nt: TGTGCCAGCAGCTTGGGACGGATCTCTGGAAACACCATATATTTT

v_call: TRBV5-4
clone_size: .
d_call: TRBD2
j_call: TRBJ2-3
cdr3_aa: CASSPLAGGATDTQYF
cdr3_nt: TGTGCCAGCAGCCCACTAGCGGGGGGCGCCACAGATACGCAGTATTTT

v_call: TRBV10-3
clone_size: .
d_call: .
j_call: TRBJ2-5
cdr3_aa: CAISETLETQYF
cdr3_nt: TGTGCCATCAGTGAGACGTTGGAGACCCAGTACTTC

v_call: TRBV6-5
clone_size: .
d_call: TRBD2
j_call: TRBJ2-7
cdr3_aa: CASSTSGRVEQYF
cdr3_nt: TGTGCCAGCAGTACAAGCGGGAGGGTCGAGCAGTACTTC

v_call: TRBV27
clone_size: .
d_call: .
j_call: TRBJ1-1
cdr3_aa: CASMNRGTEAFF
cdr3_nt: TGTGCCAGCATGAATAGGGGGACTGAAGCTTTCTTT

v_call: TRBV6-6
clone_size: .
d_call: .
j_call: TRBJ1-1
cdr3_aa: CASRWTYTEAFF
cdr3_nt: TGTGCCAGCAGGTGGACCTACACTGAAGCTTTCTTT

v_call: TRBV9
clone_size: .
d_call: TRBD1
j_call: TRBJ2-1
cdr3_aa: CASSVDRYNEQFF
cdr3_nt: TGTGCCAGCAGCGTGGACAGGTACAATGAGCAGTTCTTC

v_call: TRBV27
clone_size: .
d_call: TRBD1
j_call: TRBJ1-6
cdr3_aa: CASSEGQGGSPLHF
cdr3_nt: TGTGCCAGCAGTGAGGGACAGGGAGGTTCACCCCTCCACTTT

v_call: TRBV5-6
clone_size: .
d_call: .
j_call: TRBJ2-3
cdr3_aa: CASSLAGTDTQYF
cdr3_nt: TGTGCCAGCAGCTTGGCGGGAACAGATACGCAGTATTTT

v_call: TRBV24-1
clone_size: .
d_call: TRBD2
j_call: TRBJ2-1
cdr3_aa: CATSDTGTSSYNEQFF
cdr3_nt: TGTGCCACCAGTGATACAGGGACTAGCTCCTACAATGAGCAGTTCTTC

v_call: TRBV30
clone_size: .
d_call: .
j_call: TRBJ2-2
cdr3_aa: CAWWGTGELFF
cdr3_nt: TGTGCCTGGTGGGGTACCGGGGAGCTGTTTTTT

v_call: TRBV7-2
clone_size: .
d_call: TRBD1
j_call: TRBJ2-5
cdr3_aa: CASSPTGTGSQTQYF
cdr3_nt: TGTGCCAGCAGCCCCACCGGGACAGGGAGTCAGACCCAGTACTTC

v_call: TRBV28
clone_size: once
d_call: TRBD1
j_call: TRBJ2-7
cdr3_aa: CASHTGGSYEQYF
cdr3_nt: TGTGCCAGCCACACAGGGGGTTCCTACGAGCAGTACTTC

v_call: TRBV2
clone_size: once
d_call: TRBD2
j_call: TRBJ2-7
cdr3_aa: CASKGALTSGRAEQYF
cdr3_nt: TGTGCCAGCAAGGGGGCGCTGACTAGCGGGAGGGCCGAGCAGTACTTC

v_call: TRBV19
clone_size: .
d_call: .
j_call: TRBJ2-7
cdr3_aa: CASGVGDYEQYF
cdr3_nt: TGTGCCAGCGGAGTGGGGGACTACGAGCAGTACTTC

v_call: TRBV5-8
clone_size: once
d_call: TRBD1
j_call: TRBJ2-5
cdr3_aa: CASSSRDRALETQYF
cdr3_nt: TGTGCCAGCAGCTCAAGAGACAGGGCCCTGGAGACCCAGTACTTC

v_call: TRBV19
clone_size: .
d_call: .
j_call: TRBJ1-6
cdr3_aa: CASSLESVHSPLHF
cdr3_nt: TGTGCCAGTAGTCTCGAGTCGGTACACTCACCCCTCCACTTT